This T cell receptor (beta chain) was captured by sequencing in a study of beta chain features in type 1 diabetes. CDR1 is GTSNPN and CDR2 is SVGIG in the germline V gene (reference sequence). The CDR3 consists of 13 residues. Trimming took 3 bases from V and 4 from J, leaving 10 bases between them. Findings of the study overall: Naive, central memory and Treg TCRB repertoires seemed to resemble each other more closely in patients than they did in healthy donors. Cells with high TCR expression could be over-represented by cDNA sequencing.

Concerning this clone itself: Antigen specificity is unknown.

Every bit of the isolated RNA underwent reverse transcription, so sequencing read expressed TCRB transcripts. Data came from immunoSEQ multiplex PCR; TCRdb stores just in-frame clones and leaves some out. The table includes some 200,000 clones, around 9.9% detected once. Sequenced material: central memory CD4+ T cells from blood. The source of this sequence is a man aged 18 to 29 in good health. The gene calls are TRBV30 and TRBJ1-5; D is unresolved. The CDR3 protein is CAWRQRENQPQHF. CDR3 nucleotides: TGTGCCTGGAGGCAGAGGGAGAATCAGCCCCAGCATTTT.